The 9 T cell receptor beta chains presented below share a single source sample, sequenced in a study of T cells in Graves' hyperthyroidism and ophthalmopathy. The source material, RNA transcripts, was used to amplify TCR beta CDR3 regions. First-round RT-PCR targeting the TCR CDR3 was performed with the HTBI primer set. TCRdb re-analysed the multiplex PCR reads in MiXCR, keeping a single row per CDR3 protein. The sample yields approximately 700,000 distinct CDR3 sequences, about 16% seen once. The sample was blood. These receptors were taken from a man younger than 35 with Graves' hyperthyroidism.

This clonotype has ten or more counts. The chain couples TRBV20-1 to TRBJ2-7; 14 bases map to TRBD2. V lost 4 bases to trimming and J lost 6 bases; unmatched junction nucleotides: 5. The CDR3 contains 14 residues. Germline V gene data show CDR1 as DFQATT and CDR2 as SNEGSKA (reference sequence). The CDR3 region is CSAIIGTSGSEQYF. The CDR3 DNA follows: TGCAGTGCTATAATTGGGACTAGCGGGAGCGAGCAGTACTTC.

This clonotype was seen at least ten times. The chain couples TRBV27 to TRBJ2-5; tentative D call: TRBD1 (5 bases). Germline-derived CDR1 and CDR2 are MNHEY and SMNVEV (reference sequence). V was pared by 2 bases and J by 2 bases, with 15 bases between. This CDR3 spans 16 amino acids. The CDR3, as DNA: TGTGCCAGCAGTTTAAGGGTTAGGGGCCGGCAAGAGACCCAGTACTTC. This encodes CASSLRVRGRQETQYF.

The V call is TRBV7-9, the J call TRBJ2-3; D gene ambiguous. There are 17 residues in the CDR3. Germline CDR1 is SEHNR and CDR2 is FQNEAQ (reference sequence). The V end lost 1 base, the J end lost 1 base, and 15 bases lay between the germline ends. The CDR3: CASSLDSLLFRTDTQYF. For the CDR3, the DNA is TGTGCCAGCAGCTTAGACAGCCTATTATTCCGCACAGATACGCAGTATTTT.

This clonotype was counted at least ten times. This rearrangement joins TRBV18 to TRBJ2-7; D is perhaps TRBD2 (5 bases). This CDR3 spans 14 amino acids. Trimming shortened V by 1 base and J by 2 bases, and 9 bases separated the two germline ends. The germline V gene encodes CDR1 KGHSH and CDR2 LQKENI. The CDR3, as DNA: TGTGCCAGCTCACCACAGGACTCAACCTACGAGCAGTACTTC. It yields the protein CASSPQDSTYEQYF.

The chain has TRBV9 and TRBJ2-1; 7 nucleotides align to TRBD1. Looked up from germline, CDR1 is SGDLS and CDR2 is YYNGEE. This CDR3 spans 15 amino acids. J was trimmed by 2 bases and V by 3 bases; bases with no gene match: 5. The CDR3 spells CASSARDRTYNEQFF. CDR3 nucleotide sequence: TGTGCCAGCAGCGCCCGGGACAGAACCTACAATGAGCAGTTCTTC.

This rearrangement joins TRBV24-1 to TRBJ2-2; D is ambiguous. Between the trimmed V and J ends, which lost 7 bases and 2 bases, there was a span of 13 bases. The CDR3 has 15 amino acids. CDR1 and CDR2 (germline): KGHDR, SFDVKD. CDR3 sequence reads: CATRANGRNTGELFF. The CDR3 bases are TGTGCCACCAGAGCCAACGGAAGAAACACCGGGGAGCTGTTTTTT.

The CDR3 loop is CASSLQLGTVAEAFF. The CDR3 nucleotides read TGTGCCAGCAGTTTACAACTCGGGACAGTGGCTGAAGCTTTCTTT. This chain links TRBV27 with TRBJ1-1, with 7 bases that match TRBD1. V was clipped by 2 bases and J by 6 bases; unmatched bases: 9. Germline lookup yields CDR1 MNHEY and CDR2 SMNVEV (reference sequence). CDR3 size: 15 residues.

This clonotype was found a few times. V usage is TRBV20-1 and J usage is TRBJ1-5, with 7 bases aligning to TRBD1. The CDR3 sequence is 14 residues long. V lost 4 bases and J lost 3; bases outside the gene matches: 6. The germline V gene encodes CDR1 DFQATT and CDR2 SNEGSKA (reference sequence). The CDR3 nucleotides read TGCAGTGCTACAGACAGGGCGAACAATCAGCCCCAGCATTTT. This sequence encodes CSATDRANNQPQHF.

This clonotype has more than one count but fewer than ten. A much larger clone differs from this one at a single base, so this may be a read error. The V and J genes are TRBV11-2 and TRBJ2-3, with 7 bases aligning to TRBD2. This CDR3 region has 16 residues. Looked up from germline, CDR1 is SGHAT and CDR2 is FQNNGV. The CDR3 sequence is CASSLDPGGSTDTQCF. The CDR3 region has the DNA TGTGCCAGCAGCTTAGATCCGGGAGGCAGCACAGATACGCAGTGTTTT.